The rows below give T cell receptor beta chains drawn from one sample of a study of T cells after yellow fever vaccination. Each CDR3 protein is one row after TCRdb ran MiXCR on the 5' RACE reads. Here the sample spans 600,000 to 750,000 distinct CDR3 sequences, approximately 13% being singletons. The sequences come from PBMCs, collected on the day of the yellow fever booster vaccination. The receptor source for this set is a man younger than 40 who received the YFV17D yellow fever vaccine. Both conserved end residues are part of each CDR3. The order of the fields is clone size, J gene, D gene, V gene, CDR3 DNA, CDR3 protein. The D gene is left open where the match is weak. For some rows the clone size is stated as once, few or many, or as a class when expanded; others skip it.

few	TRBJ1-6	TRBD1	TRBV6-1	TGTGCCAGCAGTGGGACAGGGGGGAGTTCACCCCTCCACTTT	CASSGTGGSSPLHF
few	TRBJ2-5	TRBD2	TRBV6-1	TGTGCCAGCAGGACTAGCGGGAGTCGCCAGACCCAGTACTTC	CASRTSGSRQTQYF
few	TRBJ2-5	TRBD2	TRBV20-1	TGCAGTGCTAGAAACTTCCTAGCGGGAGACCAAGAGACCCAGTACTTC	CSARNFLAGDQETQYF
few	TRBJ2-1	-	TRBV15	TGTGCCACCACCGGAGACTTCGGCTCCTACAATGAGCAGTTCTTC	CATTGDFGSYNEQFF
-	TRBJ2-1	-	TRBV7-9	TGTGCCATCGCTCCCCCGGACTTCAATGAGCAGTTCTTC	CAIAPPDFNEQFF
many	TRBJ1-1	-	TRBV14	TGTGCCAGCAGCCAAGAACTAAGGAACACTGAAGCTTTCTTT	CASSQELRNTEAFF
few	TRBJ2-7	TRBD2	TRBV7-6	TGTGCCAGCAGCTTGACTAGCGGGAGGGCCAACGAGCAGTACTTC	CASSLTSGRANEQYF
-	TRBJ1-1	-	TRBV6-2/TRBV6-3	TGTGCCAGCAGCTCACGAGGGGACGTAAGTTTTGAAGCTTTCTTT	CASSSRGDVSFEAFF
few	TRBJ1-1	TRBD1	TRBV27	TGTGCCAGCAGTTTGGGGCAGGGGGGAAACACTGAAGCTTTCTTT	CASSLGQGGNTEAFF
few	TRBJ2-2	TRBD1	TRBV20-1	TGCAGTGCTAGAGATTGGACAGGGAACGGGGAGCTGTTTTTT	CSARDWTGNGELFF
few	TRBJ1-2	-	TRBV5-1	TGCGCCAGCAGCTTGGAGACTAACTATGGCTACACCTTC	CASSLETNYGYTF
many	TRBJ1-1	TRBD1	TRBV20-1	TGCAGTGCTCTCCGGGACAGGGCTTTGAGGACTGAAGCTTTCTTT	CSALRDRALRTEAFF
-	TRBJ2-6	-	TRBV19	TGTGCCAGTAGCTACAGGGAATCGGCTGGGGCCAACGTCCTGACTTTC	CASSYRESAGANVLTF
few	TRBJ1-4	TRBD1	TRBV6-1	TGTGCCAGCAGTAGGGGACAGTCTAATGAAAAACTGTTTTTT	CASSRGQSNEKLFF
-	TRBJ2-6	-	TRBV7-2	TGTGCCAGCAGCACAGGCTCTGGGGCCAACGTCCTGACTTTC	CASSTGSGANVLTF
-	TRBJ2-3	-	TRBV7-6	TGTGCCAGCAGCTTACGGCCGGGGGCAGATACGCAGTATTTT	CASSLRPGADTQYF
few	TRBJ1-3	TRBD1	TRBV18	TGTGCCAGCTCACCGGGACAGAACTCTGGAAACACCATATATTTT	CASSPGQNSGNTIYF
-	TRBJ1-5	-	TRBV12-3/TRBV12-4	TGTGCCAGCAGTTCAGGGGCTCAGCCCCAGCATTTT	CASSSGAQPQHF
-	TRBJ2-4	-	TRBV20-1	TGCAGTGCTGCTTTGGAGAAGAACATTCAGTACTTC	CSAALEKNIQYF
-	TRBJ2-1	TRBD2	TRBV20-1	TGCAGTGCTAGAGTCCCCCCAGCGGGAGGGCGGGTCAATGAGCAGTTCTTC	CSARVPPAGGRVNEQFF
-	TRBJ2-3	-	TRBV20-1	TGCAGTGCTCCCCCCGCAGATACGCAGTATTTT	CSAPPADTQYF
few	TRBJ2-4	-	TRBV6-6	TGTGCCAGCAGTTACTCTGAAGGCATTCAGTACTTC	CASSYSEGIQYF
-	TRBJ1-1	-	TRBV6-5	TGTGCCAGCAGTTACTCGCAGGGCCGGCTCGGTTTCTTT	CASSYSQGRLGFF
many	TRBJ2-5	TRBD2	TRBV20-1	TGCAGTGCTAGAGATGCTAGCGGGAGGTTAGGAGAGACCCAGTACTTC	CSARDASGRLGETQYF
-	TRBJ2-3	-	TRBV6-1	TGTGCCAGCAGGGAGGGACCAGCCGCCCCAGATACGCAGTATTTT	CASREGPAAPDTQYF
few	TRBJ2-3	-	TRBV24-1	TGTGCCACCAGTGATCTCCCCGGGACCTCTAGCACAGATACGCAGTATTTT	CATSDLPGTSSTDTQYF
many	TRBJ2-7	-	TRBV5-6	TGTGCCAGCAGCCTCCGGGCAGACTACGAGCAGTACTTC	CASSLRADYEQYF
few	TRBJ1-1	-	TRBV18	TGTGCCAGCTCACAGCACCCCGGAGACACTGAAGCTTTCTTT	CASSQHPGDTEAFF
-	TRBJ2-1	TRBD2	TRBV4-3	TGCGCCAGCAGCCAAGTCGGGATGGGGGAGGGCTACAATGAGCAGTTCTTC	CASSQVGMGEGYNEQFF
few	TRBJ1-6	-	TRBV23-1	TGCGCCACCAGGGGCCTTAAGCCACCGGATTTGTCACCCCTCCACTTT	CATRGLKPPDLSPLHF
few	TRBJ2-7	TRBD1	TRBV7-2	TGTGCCAGCAGCCTCGAAGGACAGGGCTTCTACGAGCAGTACTTC	CASSLEGQGFYEQYF
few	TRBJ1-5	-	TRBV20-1	TGCAGTGCTAGGCGACTAAATCAGCCCCAGCATTTT	CSARRLNQPQHF
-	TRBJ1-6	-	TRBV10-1	TGCGCCAGCAGTGCCGGGGGTTCACCCCTCCACTTT	CASSAGGSPLHF
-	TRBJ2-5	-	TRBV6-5	TGTGCCAGCAGTTTCACAGGGTTGGGGGAGACCCAGTACTTC	CASSFTGLGETQYF
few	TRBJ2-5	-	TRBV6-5	TGTGCCAGCAGTTACTTTTCCGGCAGCAGGGAGACCCAGTACTTC	CASSYFSGSRETQYF
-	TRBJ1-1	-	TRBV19	TGTGCCAGTAGTATCGCAGGACTCTACACTGAAGCTTTCTTT	CASSIAGLYTEAFF
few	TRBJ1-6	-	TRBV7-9	TGTGCCAGCAGCTGGGGAGACAGGATTAATTCACCCCTCCACTTT	CASSWGDRINSPLHF
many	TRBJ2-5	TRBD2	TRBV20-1	TGCAGTGCAACCCCCGGGACTAGCGGGAGAGTGACCCAGTACTTC	CSATPGTSGRVTQYF
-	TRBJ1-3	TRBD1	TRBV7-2	TGTGCCAGCAGCGTAACCGGGACAGGGACCGGAAACACCATATATTTT	CASSVTGTGTGNTIYF
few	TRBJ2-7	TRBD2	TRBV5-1	TGCGCCAGCAGCTTGGCCGACGGGGCTAGCGGGTACGAGCAGTACTTC	CASSLADGASGYEQYF
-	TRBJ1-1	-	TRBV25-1	TGTGCCAGCACAGCTTCGTCTGAAGCTTTCTTT	CASTASSEAFF
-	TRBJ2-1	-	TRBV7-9	TGTGCCAGCAGCTTTGGGATCGGGGGAGGCCCCTACAATGAGCAGTTCTTC	CASSFGIGGGPYNEQFF
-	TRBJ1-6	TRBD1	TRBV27	TGTGCCAGCAGAAGACAGGGGGCCGATTCACCCCTCCACTTT	CASRRQGADSPLHF
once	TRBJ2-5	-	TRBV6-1	TGTGCCAGCACCACCGGGGCGATCAGTGAGACCCAGTACTTC	CASTTGAISETQYF
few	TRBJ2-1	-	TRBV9	TGTGCCAGCAGCGAGGGCAGGGGAAGTGGCAATGAGCAGTTCTTC	CASSEGRGSGNEQFF
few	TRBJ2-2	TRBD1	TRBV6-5	TGTGCCAGCACTTTGGACAGGGCCACCGGGGAGCTGTTTTTT	CASTLDRATGELFF
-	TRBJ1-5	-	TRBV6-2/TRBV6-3	TGTGCCAGCAGTTTTCGAGAAGGGAGGCAGCCCCAGCATTTT	CASSFREGRQPQHF
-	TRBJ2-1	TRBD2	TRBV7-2	TGTGCCAGCAGCATCGGGACTAGCGGGAGACCGGTCGATGAGCAGTTCTTC	CASSIGTSGRPVDEQFF